This is a list of T cell receptor beta chains from one sample in a study of HIV-infected patients and healthy controls. TCRdb independently ran MiXCR on the 5' RACE reads; one entry per CDR3 protein. Found here are roughly 68,000 distinct CDR3 sequences, less than 20% of them singletons; the top ten hold about 1.5%. Sequenced: CD4+ T cells from blood. The receptors shown here come from a human donor in good health. CDR3s include the opening cysteine and the closing phenylalanine or tryptophan. Fields, in order: J gene, clone size, V gene, D gene, CDR3 length, CDR3 protein. The D gene is left open where the match is weak. Only some rows state a clone size, as once, few, many or a class for expanded clones.

>TRBJ1-5|many|TRBV29-1|TRBD1|13
CSVDSGGDQPQHF
>TRBJ2-7|-|TRBV18|-|14
CASSPQGAPLEQYF
>TRBJ2-1|few|TRBV6-5|-|13
CASSKKGYNEQFF
>TRBJ1-1|-|TRBV3-1|TRBD1|14
CASSPPGGVTEAFF
>TRBJ1-1|-|TRBV5-1|-|14
CASSLAMANTEAFF
>TRBJ2-5|-|TRBV29-1|-|11
CSVVPKETQYF
>TRBJ2-3|-|TRBV6-5|-|16
CASSSRRVRGTDTQYF
>TRBJ2-3|-|TRBV24-1|-|18
CATSDNGTGRGLTDTQYF
>TRBJ2-6|-|TRBV13|TRBD2|17
CASSPGLASSGANVLTF
>TRBJ1-1|few|TRBV28|TRBD1|14
CASINRGASAEAFF
>TRBJ1-2|few|TRBV19|-|16
CASSIWDAFNNYGYTF
>TRBJ2-7|-|TRBV6-6|TRBD1|16
CASSYSTGTGAYEQYF
>TRBJ2-7|-|TRBV6-6|-|13
CASRGTSCYEQYF
>TRBJ2-2|many|TRBV12-3/TRBV12-4|TRBD1|13
CASSRGLGGELFF
>TRBJ2-3|few|TRBV18|TRBD2|14
CASSPGTSGDTQYF
>TRBJ2-1|many|TRBV7-2|-|13
CASSLSGWDEQFF
>TRBJ1-5|many|TRBV4-1|TRBD1|16
CASSRSGQGGDQPQHF
>TRBJ1-2|few|TRBV29-1|-|15
CSVEQRGGADYGYTF
>TRBJ2-6|-|TRBV10-3|-|16
CAIRIRDDSGANVLTF
>TRBJ1-4|many|TRBV5-1|-|13
CASRSGPEEKLFF
>TRBJ1-5|few|TRBV7-2|-|12
CASSFSQGAQHF
>TRBJ2-1|-|TRBV5-1|TRBD1|14
CASSSGTGANEQFF
>TRBJ1-2|few|TRBV19|TRBD1|15
CASSIGGTADYGYTF
>TRBJ2-1|many|TRBV18|-|14
CASSPGIAIGEQFF